Below are 13 T cell receptor beta chains sequenced from a single sample in a study of blood T cells in healthy people across ages. Then a second PCR, running roughly 7 to 11 cycles, was carried out with a sample-barcoded 5' primer and a J-beta primer mix. TCRdb re-called the 5' RACE reads with MiXCR, one entry per CDR3 protein. The profile shows fewer than 2 million distinct CDR3 sequences, roughly 43% of them singletons. Sequenced material: blood. These receptor sequences come from a human donor in good health.

In its sample, this clonotype was seen a few times. The V gene is TRBV5-1, the J gene TRBJ2-3, with 8 bases aligning to TRBD2. CDR3 length equals 14 residues. The trim removed 6 bases at V and 2 bases at J, leaving 5 bases unmatched. CDR1 is SGHRS and CDR2 is YFSETQ in the germline V gene. The DNA of the CDR3 is TGCGCCAGCAAAAGCGGGGGACCCACAGATACGCAGTATTTT. This sequence encodes CASKSGGPTDTQYF.

The V call is TRBV20-1, the J call TRBJ2-6; TRBD1 matches 8 bases. CDR1 DFQATT and CDR2 SNEGSKA come from the germline V gene (reference sequence). This CDR3 contains 17 residues. J was trimmed by 0 bases and V by 3 bases; bases with no gene match: 7. The CDR3 protein is CSASATGDSSGANVLTF. Written as DNA, the CDR3 is TGCAGTGCTAGTGCGACAGGGGACTCCTCTGGGGCCAACGTCCTGACTTTC.

This sequence joins TRBV7-8 and TRBJ1-1; D is unclear. Between the trimmed V and J ends, which lost 4 bases and 7 bases, there was a span of 16 bases. Germline assignment: CDR1 SGHVS and CDR2 FQNEAQ. The CDR3 covers 14 residues. CDR3 sequence: CASSSALGYVEAFF. The CDR3 DNA sequence: TGTGCCAGCAGCTCCGCCCTCGGATATGTTGAAGCTTTCTTT.

The V gene is TRBV7-2, the J gene TRBJ2-3; tentatively, D is TRBD2 (6 bases). Trimming shortened V by 0 bases and J by 1 base, and 11 bases separated the two germline ends. The CDR3 is made up of 16 amino acids. Germline CDR1 SGHTA, CDR2 FQGNSA. CDR3 sequence reads: CASSLAPAGRTDTQYF. The CDR3, as DNA: TGTGCCAGCAGCTTAGCGCCGGCGGGGCGCACAGATACGCAGTATTTT.

The chain is built from TRBV10-3 and TRBJ2-3; 10 positions match TRBD2. The CDR3 contains 14 residues. The V segment lost 5 bases and the J segment 4 bases; nucleotides outside the gene matches: 3. Germline values: CDR1 ENHRY, CDR2 SYGVKD. This chain's CDR3 is CAISTAGGADTQYF. The CDR3 bases are TGTGCCATCAGTACAGCGGGGGGGGCAGATACGCAGTATTTT.

V gene TRBV5-1 combines with J gene TRBJ2-1; D perhaps matches TRBD2 (6 bases). The germline V gene has CDR1 SGHRS and CDR2 YFSETQ. V lost 0 bases and J lost 7, with 14 bases in between. The CDR3 is 15 amino acids. The CDR3 spells CASSLEGLPVNEQFF. DNA of the CDR3: TGCGCCAGCAGCTTGGAGGGACTCCCCGTGAATGAGCAGTTCTTC.

The CDR3 is CASSLNRQNTEAFF. The CDR3 bases are TGTGCCAGCAGCTTGAACAGGCAGAACACTGAAGCTTTCTTT. This sequence joins TRBV7-2 and TRBJ1-1, with TRBD1 as a possible D gene (5 bases). The CDR3 length is 14 residues. V was shortened by 3 bases and J by 1 base, with 9 bases between the two germline ends. From germline, CDR1 is SGHTA and CDR2 FQGNSA.

This clonotype turned up a few times. The J gene is TRBJ1-2, the V gene TRBV2, with D uncertain. CDR3 size: 14 residues. V was cut by 3 bases and J by 4 bases, with 12 bases left in between. The germline CDR1 and CDR2 sequences are SNHLY and FYNNEI. For the CDR3, the DNA is TGTGCCAGCAGTGAGAAAGGACTGACCTATGGCTACACCTTC. Translation gives CASSEKGLTYGYTF.

The chain is built from TRBV28 and TRBJ1-1, with 7 bases aligning to TRBD1. V was pared by 5 bases and J by 4 bases, with 7 bases of the junction left unmatched. The CDR3 is 14 residues long. Germline loops: CDR1 MDHEN, CDR2 SYDVKM. CDR3: CASSTQGSITEAFF. The DNA of the CDR3 is TGTGCCAGCAGTACACAGGGGTCTATCACTGAAGCTTTCTTT.

J is TRBJ2-7 and V is TRBV27; possibly TRBD1 for D (8 bases). V was clipped by 7 bases and J by 3 bases, with 16 bases between them. There are 14 residues in the CDR3. Looked up from germline, CDR1 is MNHEY and CDR2 is SMNVEV (reference sequence). The CDR3 loop reads CASKEQGDYYEQYF. The CDR3 coding sequence is TGTGCCAGCAAGGAACAGGGGGACTACTACGAGCAGTACTTC.

For this clonotype: One end of the junction is discordant with germline, which a read error may explain. CDR3 loop: CSTRGWTGKNEQFF. DNA for the CDR3: TGCAGTACTAGAGGTTGGACAGGGAAAAATGAGCAGTTCTTC. The chain links TRBV20-1 to TRBJ2-1; 8 nucleotides align to TRBD1. The CDR3 consists of 14 residues. In germline, CDR1 is DFQATT, CDR2 SNEGSKA (reference sequence).

The genes are TRBV24-1 and TRBJ1-5, with 8 bases matching TRBD1. The CDR3 extends over 15 amino acids. Germline assignment: CDR1 KGHDR and CDR2 SFDVKD. With 9 bases clipped from V and 4 bases from J, the junction kept 10 bases outside the gene matches. This chain's CDR3 is CATGGQAPGNQPQHF. For the CDR3, the DNA is TGTGCCACCGGGGGACAGGCCCCAGGGAATCAGCCCCAGCATTTT.

CDR3 in DNA: TGTGCCATGGCGACAGGGAACCCCTACAATGAGCAGTTCTTC. This translates into CAMATGNPYNEQFF. The V call is TRBV10-3, the J call TRBJ2-1, with 7 bases that match TRBD1. CDR3 length: 14 residues. Losses at the gene ends were 9 bases for V and 2 bases for J; bases not matched to a gene: 7. Germline V gene sequence: CDR1 ENHRY, CDR2 SYGVKD.